These 11 T cell receptor beta chains were all obtained from the same sample, sequenced in a study of T cells after yellow fever vaccination. TCRdb re-derived calls from the 5' RACE reads in MiXCR, one entry per CDR3 protein. The sample shows a few hundred thousand distinct CDR3 sequences, 7.5% to 9% of them seen only once. The sequences come from CD4+ T cells sorted from PBMCs, collected 5 days after the yellow fever booster vaccination. These receptors were taken from a man aged 18 to 29 who received the YFV17D yellow fever vaccine.

This clonotype was counted a few times. The V gene is TRBV4-3, the J gene TRBJ2-7, with D possibly TRBD2 on 5 matching bases. Germline-derived CDR1 and CDR2 are LGHNA and YSLEER. CDR3 length equals 13 residues. Trimming pared 0 bases from V and 5 bases from J, leaving 8 bases between. For the CDR3, the DNA is TGCGCCAGCAGCCAAGATAGGACTGACGAGCAGTACTTC. This encodes CASSQDRTDEQYF.

This clonotype came up a few times. The rearrangement uses TRBV6-5 and TRBJ1-2; possibly TRBD1 for D (6 bases). The CDR3 contains 13 residues. Germline lookup yields CDR1 MNHEY and CDR2 SVGAGI. The V gene lost 0 bases and the J gene lost 8 bases, with 10 bases spanning the gap. CDR3 sequence (DNA): TGTGCCAGCAGTTACTCGACCAGGGGAGGCTACACCTTC. As protein: CASSYSTRGGYTF.

This clonotype was counted a few times. The chain combines TRBV10-1 with TRBJ2-2, with D tentatively TRBD1 (6 bases). Germline CDR1 and CDR2: WNHNN and SYGVQD (reference sequence). This CDR3 has 13 amino acids. The V gene lost 7 bases and the J gene lost 1 base, with 7 bases spanning the gap. The CDR3 reads CASKQGNTGELFF. The CDR3 coding sequence is TGCGCCAGCAAACAGGGGAACACCGGGGAGCTGTTTTTT.

This clonotype has only a few counts. V gene TRBV18 combines with J gene TRBJ2-5; the D is unclear. Trimming pared 3 bases from V and 4 bases from J, leaving 6 bases between. The CDR3 consists of 12 residues. Germline V CDR1 and CDR2: KGHSH, LQKENI. CDR3 loop: CASSPGTETQYF. CDR3 DNA sequence: TGTGCCAGCTCACCGGGTACAGAGACCCAGTACTTC.

This sequence joins TRBV11-2 and TRBJ2-7, with unresolved D. The germline V gene encodes CDR1 SGHAT and CDR2 FQNNGV. V gave up 5 bases and J gave up 2 bases, with 13 bases separating them. The CDR3 has 14 residues. CDR3 sequence (DNA): TGTGCCAGCAGCCCCCAGGCGACAACCTACGAGCAGTACTTC. Translated, it gives CASSPQATTYEQYF.

J is TRBJ1-2 and V is TRBV5-1; D unclear. Trimming took off 7 bases at V and 2 bases at J, with 6 bases between the two ends. The CDR3 consists of 11 residues. In germline, CDR1 is SGHRS, CDR2 YFSETQ. The chain's CDR3 is CASGENYGYTF. DNA of the CDR3: TGCGCCAGCGGGGAGAACTATGGCTACACCTTC.

This clonotype was recorded at least ten times. The rearrangement links TRBV14 to TRBJ1-6; a possible D gene is TRBD1 (5 bases). The CDR3 loop spans 18 amino acids. Germline values: CDR1 SGHDN, CDR2 FVKESK. Trimming stripped 6 bases from V and 0 bases from J, with 18 bases between. CDR3 loop: CASRAGDDPSSYNSPLHF. CDR3 coding DNA: TGTGCCAGCAGAGCGGGGGACGATCCCAGCTCCTATAATTCACCCCTCCACTTT.

This chain connects TRBV20-1 to TRBJ2-1, with D perhaps matching TRBD1 (6 bases). V was pared by 8 bases and J by 8 bases, with 13 bases between. CDR1 and CDR2 from the germline V gene are DFQATT and SNEGSKA (reference sequence). The CDR3 covers 11 residues. CDR3 sequence: CSLNRVYEQFF. In nucleotides, the CDR3 is TGCAGTTTAAACAGGGTTTATGAGCAGTTCTTC.

Ten or more counts support this clonotype. The gene calls are TRBV5-1 and TRBJ1-2; perhaps TRBD1 as D (6 bases). The CDR3 is 14 amino acids. V was trimmed by 4 bases and J by 5 bases, leaving 15 bases between them. Germline V lookup: CDR1 SGHRS, CDR2 YFSETQ. The CDR3 sequence: CASSPGGATYGYTF. The CDR3 coding sequence is TGCGCCAGCAGCCCGGGGGGGGCCACTTATGGCTACACCTTC.

This clonotype was seen at least ten times. This chain uses TRBV19 with TRBJ2-7, with D perhaps matching TRBD2 (6 bases). With 1 base removed from V and 1 base from J, the gap between germline ends came to 8 bases. This CDR3 spans 14 amino acids. Germline values: CDR1 LNHDA, CDR2 SQIVND (reference sequence). This chain's CDR3 is CASSIGGASYEQYF. The CDR3 region has the DNA TGTGCCAGTAGTATAGGCGGGGCATCCTACGAGCAGTACTTC.

In its sample, this clonotype was seen many times. V usage is TRBV5-1 and J usage is TRBJ1-2; D is unresolved. With 1 base removed from V and 2 bases from J, the gap between germline ends came to 12 bases. The CDR3 has 15 residues. The germline gives CDR1 SGHRS, CDR2 YFSETQ. As DNA, the CDR3 is TGCGCCAGCAGCTTGTCGCCTGCTGACAACTATGGCTACACCTTC. Translation gives CASSLSPADNYGYTF.